This TCR beta chain came from a study of T-cell memory formation after mild COVID-19. Study-wide findings and caveats: CD4+ contracting clones were found mainly in CM and EM, and CD8+ ones in EMRA.

Using constant-segment primers, 5'RACE produced TCR alpha and TCR beta cDNA libraries carrying sample barcodes and UMIs. TCRdb re-called the 5' RACE reads with MiXCR, one entry per CDR3 protein. The table lists under 550,000 distinct CDR3 sequences, approximately 19% of them singletons. Note on this clonotype: Its antigen is as yet unknown.

V lost 0 bases, J lost 8 bases, and 8 bases lay in between. Germline values: CDR1 MNHEY, CDR2 SVGAGI. CDR3 length equals 13 residues. The rearrangement links TRBV6-5 to TRBJ2-4, with D possibly being TRBD2 (5 bases). The TCR sequence derives from a man younger than 35 who had mild COVID-19 (a few samples of this study predate the infection). Cell type and time point are not known. Source material: PBMCs or a T cell subset sorted from them (not recorded which). The CDR3 here is CASSYSGGDIQYF. CDR3 nucleotides: TGTGCCAGCAGTTACTCTGGAGGAGACATTCAGTACTTC.